This T cell receptor (beta chain) emerged from a study of early stage breast cancer tumors. Whole-study results and caveats: Compared with adjacent normal breast, tumors showed about 2.4-fold denser, more clonal T cells.

A remark on this clone: Antigen specificity is unknown.

V gave up 4 bases and J gave up 11 bases; unmatched junction bases: 7. CDR1 is LNHDA and CDR2 is SQIVND in the germline V gene (reference sequence). The CDR3 is made up of 12 amino acids. Sequencing was performed with immunoSEQ multiplex PCR; in TCRdb, only in-frame clones are kept and a portion is missing. Here the sample spans about 69,000 clones, 80% being singletons. The chain employs TRBV19 and TRBJ1-1; TRBD1 matches 7 bases. The TCR sequence derives from a person between 35 and 49 years old with breast cancer. Sequenced input: blood. CDR3 protein: CASSTRQGTAFF. Written as DNA, the CDR3 is TGTGCCAGTAGTACCAGACAGGGAACGGCTTTCTTT.